This T cell receptor (beta chain) was documented in a study of identical twins. Study-wide results and limits: Potential partial confounding of zero-insertion analyses by invariant MAIT and iNKT cells was noted.

J was trimmed by 6 bases and V by 1 base; bases with no gene match: 3. The CDR3 is made up of 13 amino acids. Per germline, CDR1 SGHVS and CDR2 FQNEAQ. The sample holds a few counts of this clonotype. Its antigen is undetermined. The donor group consisted entirely of healthy Caucasians. Carrying unique molecular identifiers, the cDNA also gained a universal primer site through template switching. Each CDR3 protein gets one entry after TCRdb re-called the 5' RACE reads with MiXCR. Of 640,000 or so distinct CDR3 sequences in the sample, around 6.1% were seen once. The sequencing sample was made of naive T cells sorted from blood. The chain joins TRBV7-8 to TRBJ2-7, with 7 bases that match TRBD1. This receptor was identified in a young man in good health. The CDR3 sequence: CASSLGTGSEQYF. The CDR3 DNA follows: TGTGCCAGCAGCTTAGGGACAGGCTCCGAGCAGTACTTC.